The following is a T cell receptor (beta chain) sequence with its context. Its antigen remains unknown. This specimen belongs to a study of Tregs in tolerant kidney transplant recipients. Study summary: Sorting of CD4+CD25+CD127- cells followed 3-day belatacept mixed lymphocyte reactions, sometimes with roughly 5-day graft donor restimulation.

Sequencing used immunoSEQ multiplex PCR; TCRdb keeps in-frame clones, though not all of them. This table has under 50,000 clones, nearly 97% appearing once. The CDR3 extends over 16 amino acids. In germline, CDR1 is SGDLS, CDR2 YYNGEE. Trimming cost V 3 bases and J 3 bases; bases outside gene matches: 7. Broader study findings: Findings come from small patient numbers and require larger validation. No direct test of biological reproducibility was done here.

The chain has TRBV9 and TRBJ1-5; 9 bases are a match to TRBD1. This TCR derives from a human donor in good health. The sequenced sample consisted of Tregs from blood cultured with allogeneic cells. The CDR3: CASSAPGQGTNQPQHF. For the CDR3, the DNA is TGTGCCAGCAGCGCACCGGGACAGGGTACCAATCAGCCCCAGCATTTT.